One and the same sample provided the 27 T cell receptor beta chains below, sequenced in a study of blood T cell repertoires in COVID-19. Data came from immunoSEQ multiplex PCR; TCRdb stores just in-frame clones and leaves some out. The sample includes under 200,000 clones, about 86% of them seen just once. Material for sequencing was peripheral blood. The receptors stem from a man aged 18 to 35 with acute or convalescent COVID-19.

The chain has TRBV4-1 and TRBJ1-1; D is uncertain. Germline CDR1 and CDR2: MGHRA and YSYEKL. The CDR3 covers 16 residues. Trimming left V 0 bases short and J 0 bases short, with 11 bases between. The CDR3, as DNA: TGCGCCAGCAGCCAAGATTGGCTAGGAATGAACACTGAAGCTTTCTTT. Its translation: CASSQDWLGMNTEAFF.

The rearrangement links TRBV5-5 to TRBJ2-7, with no clear D. The CDR3 has 12 residues. CDR1 is SGHKS and CDR2 is YYEKEE in the germline V gene (reference sequence). V was trimmed by 3 bases and J by 3 bases, leaving 7 bases between them. The CDR3 DNA reads as TGTGCCAGCAGCTCAATAGACTACGAGCAGTACTTC. It encodes CASSSIDYEQYF.

This clone occurred a few times. This chain joins TRBV7-3 and TRBJ2-1, with a weak D call TRBD2 (6 bases). There are 17 residues in the CDR3. Germline lookup yields CDR1 SGHTA and CDR2 FQGTGA. Trimming removed 2 bases at V and 2 bases at J, with 16 bases between. CDR3 coding DNA: TGTGCCAGCAGCTTACAGGGTCTAGCGACTACCTACAATGAGCAGTTCTTC. Translated: CASSLQGLATTYNEQFF. Using reference TRBV7-3 and TRBJ2-1 for the parts outside the CDR3, the full variable domain is GAGVSQTPSNKVTEKGKYVELRCDPISGHTALYWYRQSLGQGPEFLIYFQGTGAADDSGLPNDRFFAVRPEGSVSTLKIQRTERGDSAVYLCASSLQGLATTYNEQFFGPGTRLTVL.

The chain combines TRBV29-1 with TRBJ1-2; tentative D call: TRBD1 (5 bases). With 6 bases removed from V and 6 bases from J, the gap between germline ends came to 20 bases. This CDR3 region has 14 residues. CDR1 SQVTM and CDR2 ANQGSEA come from the germline V gene. The CDR3 DNA follows: TGCAGCGTGGACGCCCAGGGAGGTTATAATGGCTACACCTTC. It translates to CSVDAQGGYNGYTF. Variable domain in full (rest from reference TRBV29-1 and TRBJ1-2): SAVISQKPSRDICQRGTSLTIQCQVDSQVTMMFWYRQQPGQSLTLIATANQGSEATYESGFVIDKFPISRPNLTFSTLTVSNMSPEDSSIYLCSVDAQGGYNGYTFGSGTRLTVV.

The chain employs TRBV3-1 (or the pseudogene TRBV3-2) and TRBJ1-2; the D is unclear. The CDR3 sequence is 11 residues long. Germline CDR1 LGHDT, CDR2 YNNKEL (reference sequence). Trimming cost V 6 bases and J 8 bases, with 10 bases left between them. The DNA of the CDR3 is TGTGCCAGCAGAGGACTTTACGGCTACACCTTC. It specifies CASRGLYGYTF.

The sample holds a few counts of this clone. The chain has TRBV24-1 and TRBJ1-5; 9 nucleotides agree with TRBD1. V lost 11 bases to trimming and J lost 5 bases; unmatched junction nucleotides: 6. CDR1 and CDR2 from the germline V gene are KGHDR and SFDVKD. This CDR3 region has 13 residues. CDR3 coding DNA: TGTGCCATCCAACAGGGGGCTTATCAGCCCCAGCATTTT. It is translated as CAIQQGAYQPQHF.

The genes are TRBV6-5 and TRBJ2-3; TRBD2 agrees at 12 bases. The CDR3 consists of 15 residues. V dropped 8 bases and J dropped 5; count of bases not matched to a gene: 8. CDR1 is MNHEY, CDR2 SVGAGI, per germline. The chain's CDR3 is CASSSGGAFIDTQYF. In DNA form, the CDR3 reads TGTGCCAGCTCTAGCGGGGGGGCCTTTATAGATACGCAGTATTTT.

This sequence joins TRBV10-2 and TRBJ1-2; TRBD1 might be the D (6 bases). V lost 5 bases to trimming and J lost 5 bases, with 9 bases between them. Germline V lookup: CDR1 WSHSY, CDR2 SAAADI. This CDR3 has 12 residues. The CDR3 sequence is CASSQQGYGYTF. The CDR3 nucleotides read TGCGCCAGCAGTCAACAGGGATATGGCTACACCTTC.

The sample holds one count of this clone. Different DNA sequences within this sample yield the same CDR3. V is TRBV19 and J is TRBJ1-2, with 9 positions matching TRBD1. The CDR3 length is 13 residues. Germline V gene data show CDR1 as LNHDA and CDR2 as SQIVND (reference sequence). The V segment lost 3 bases and the J segment 5 bases; nucleotides outside the gene matches: 1. Here the CDR3 reads CASSMGTGYGYTF. The CDR3 bases are TGTGCCAGTAGTATGGGGACAGGGTATGGCTACACCTTC.

The chain combines TRBV5-1 with TRBJ1-2; possibly TRBD1 for D (6 bases). The CDR3 has 13 amino acids. V lost 4 bases and J lost 4, with 11 bases in between. Germline-derived CDR1 and CDR2 are SGHRS and YFSETQ. The CDR3 loop reads CASSRQELYGYTF. In nucleotides, the CDR3 is TGCGCCAGCAGCCGACAGGAACTCTATGGCTACACCTTC. The entire variable domain, with the rest obtained from reference TRBV5-1 and TRBJ1-2, is as follows: KAGVTQTPRYLIKTRGQQVTLSCSPISGHRSVSWYQQTPGQGLQFLFEYFSETQRNKGNFPGRFSGRQFSNSRSEMNVSTLELGDSALYLCASSRQELYGYTFGSGTRLTVV.

J is TRBJ2-2 and V is TRBV11-3; D perhaps matches TRBD1 (6 bases). The CDR3 runs to 13 residues. Germline V lookup: CDR1 SGHNT, CDR2 YENEEA. V shed 5 bases and J shed 9 bases, with 13 bases lying between them. CDR3: CASSPGRGRELFF. The CDR3 DNA follows: TGTGCCAGCAGCCCCGGTAGGGGGAGGGAGCTGTTTTTT.

The rearrangement uses TRBV4-1 and TRBJ1-2; 9 bases are shared with TRBD1. CDR1 is MGHRA, CDR2 YSYEKL, per germline. With 2 bases clipped from V and 5 bases from J, the junction kept 6 bases outside the gene matches. This CDR3 contains 15 residues. CDR3 loop: CASSQRQGGNYGYTF. CDR3 in DNA: TGCGCCAGCAGCCAAAGACAGGGGGGTAATTATGGCTACACCTTC.

The chain has TRBV2 and TRBJ2-5; the match to TRBD1 covers 7 bases. J gave up 6 bases and V 4 bases, and 5 bases lay outside the gene matches. This CDR3 comprises 13 residues. Germline loops: CDR1 SNHLY, CDR2 FYNNEI. The CDR3 nucleotides read TGTGCCAGCAGTGGACAGGGAGTAAAGACCCAGTACTTC. This translates into CASSGQGVKTQYF.

In DNA, the CDR3 is TGTGCCAGCAGCGTAGATCAGCGTAAAGAGACCCAGTACTTC. Translation: CASSVDQRKETQYF. This chain links TRBV9 with TRBJ2-5; no clear D. V lost 0 bases to trimming and J lost 3 bases, with 9 bases between them. The germline V gene encodes CDR1 SGDLS and CDR2 YYNGEE. The CDR3 runs 14 residues.

This sequence joins TRBV6-5 and TRBJ1-6; the D is unclear. This CDR3 contains 16 residues. Trimming shortened V by 2 bases and J by 9 bases, and 17 bases separated the two germline ends. Germline V gives CDR1 MNHEY, CDR2 SVGAGI. The CDR3 protein is CASSYVPGSSRSPLHF. The CDR3 bases are TGTGCCAGCAGTTACGTGCCAGGCTCCTCCCGTTCACCCCTCCACTTT.

The genes are TRBV28 and TRBJ1-2; perhaps TRBD1 as D (6 bases). The germline CDR1 and CDR2 sequences are MDHEN and SYDVKM. With 6 bases removed from V and 3 bases from J, the gap between germline ends came to 11 bases. This CDR3 has 13 amino acids. CDR3 sequence (DNA): TGTGCCAGCAGCTCCACAGGGCACTATGGCTACACCTTC. Amino acid sequence: CASSSTGHYGYTF.

The chain employs TRBV18 and TRBJ2-5; TRBD2 matches at 11 bases. The germline gives CDR1 KGHSH, CDR2 LQKENI. The CDR3 length is 16 residues. The V segment lost 3 bases and the J segment 7 bases; nucleotides outside the gene matches: 10. This CDR3 is CASSPRLAGSLGTQYF. In nucleotides, the CDR3 is TGTGCCAGCTCACCCAGACTAGCGGGGAGTCTAGGGACCCAGTACTTC.

This clone was seen only a few times. V gene TRBV30 combines with J gene TRBJ1-1, with 7 bases that match TRBD1. After removal of 2 bases from V and 11 bases from J, the junction contained 11 bases not matched to a gene. The germline V gene has CDR1 GTSNPN and CDR2 SVGIG (reference sequence). This CDR3 spans 13 amino acids. The CDR3 nucleotides are TGTGCCTGGAGTAGAGGGACAGCCAGTTTGGCTTTCTTT. Protein: CAWSRGTASLAFF.

The rearrangement joins TRBV6-1 to TRBJ1-2, with D uncertain. V was trimmed by 2 bases and J by 5 bases, leaving 6 bases between them. The germline V gene has CDR1 MNHNS and CDR2 SASEGT. CDR3 length: 12 residues. The CDR3 loop reads CASSERGYGYTF. Written as DNA, the CDR3 is TGTGCCAGCAGTGAACGGGGATATGGCTACACCTTC.

This clone showed up just a few times. V and J are TRBV3-1 (or the pseudogene TRBV3-2) and TRBJ1-4, with D unclear. V shed 1 base and J shed 4 bases, with 10 bases lying between them. The CDR3 runs to 15 residues. Germline V lookup: CDR1 LGHDT, CDR2 YNNKEL (reference sequence). CDR3 protein: CASSQVAGSNEKLFF. The CDR3 nucleotides are TGTGCCAGCAGCCAAGTAGCGGGGAGTAATGAAAAACTGTTTTTT.

The V gene is TRBV10-3, the J gene TRBJ1-1, with 7 bases aligning to TRBD1. The V segment lost 5 bases and the J segment 0 bases; nucleotides outside the gene matches: 3. CDR1 and CDR2 from the germline V gene are ENHRY and SYGVKD. CDR3 length: 14 residues. The CDR3 sequence: CAISRQGVNTEAFF. The CDR3 DNA reads as TGTGCCATCAGTCGACAGGGCGTGAACACTGAAGCTTTCTTT.

This clone is a singleton in its sample. The chain joins TRBV11-2 to TRBJ1-1, with TRBD1 matching 7 bases. This CDR3 is 15 amino acids long. The germline V gene encodes CDR1 SGHAT and CDR2 FQNNGV. Losses at the gene ends were 3 bases for V and 4 bases for J; bases not matched to a gene: 8. The CDR3 coding sequence is TGTGCCAGCAGCTTTAGGGGGCTGACCCCCACTGAAGCTTTCTTT. This encodes CASSFRGLTPTEAFF.

This chain links TRBV7-9 with TRBJ1-5, with D possibly being TRBD1 (5 bases). This CDR3 spans 17 amino acids. The V and J ends lost 1 base and 3 bases respectively, with 16 bases between them. Germline V gene lookup returns CDR1 SEHNR and CDR2 FQNEAQ (reference sequence). As DNA, the CDR3 is TGTGCCAGCAGCTTAGGGGCTCCGGGGGAGATCAATCAGCCCCAGCATTTT. It translates to CASSLGAPGEINQPQHF.

A remark on this clone: Other DNA sequences from this sample encode an identical CDR3 as well. The chain joins TRBV5-1 to TRBJ1-1; D is ambiguous. The CDR3 sequence is 13 residues long. V was clipped by 0 bases and J by 5 bases, with 8 bases between them. CDR1 is SGHRS, CDR2 YFSETQ, per germline. The CDR3 DNA is TGCGCCAGCAGCTTGGGGGGAGGGACTGAAGCTTTCTTT. As protein: CASSLGGGTEAFF.

The CDR3 nucleotides are TGTGCCAGCTCACCACCGGGCGGGGGTCAAGGCAATGAGCAGTTCTTC. Its protein is CASSPPGGGQGNEQFF. This chain joins TRBV18 and TRBJ2-1, with TRBD2 matching 7 bases. V shed 0 bases, J shed 6 bases, and the junction held 8 bases outside the gene matches. The CDR3 is 16 amino acids. Germline CDR1 reads KGHSH; CDR2 reads LQKENI. Using reference TRBV18 and TRBJ2-1 for the parts outside the CDR3, the full variable domain is NAGVMQNPRHLVRRRGQEARLRCSPMKGHSHVYWYRQLPEEGLKFMVYLQKENIIDESGMPKERFSAEFPKEGPSILRIQQVVRGDSAAYFCASSPPGGGQGNEQFFGPGTRLTVL.

The rearrangement links TRBV2 to TRBJ2-5; the D is unclear. With 7 bases removed from V and 4 bases from J, the gap between germline ends came to 10 bases. CDR3 length equals 12 residues. In germline, CDR1 is SNHLY, CDR2 FYNNEI. CDR3 amino acids: CASKARGETQYF. The CDR3 bases are TGTGCCAGCAAGGCTAGAGGAGAGACCCAGTACTTC.

The chain uses TRBV6-6 and TRBJ2-5; 8 bases line up with TRBD1. The CDR3 extends over 13 amino acids. The germline V gene has CDR1 MNHNY and CDR2 SVGAGI (reference sequence). The trim removed 5 bases at V and 4 bases at J, leaving 3 bases unmatched. Written as DNA, the CDR3 is TGTGCCAGCAGTCTGGACAGGGTAGAGACCCAGTACTTC. This gives the protein CASSLDRVETQYF.